Following are 19 T cell receptor beta chains from one sample sequenced in a study of OX40 agonist ivuxolimab in advanced cancers. The protocol used for the library was the immunoSEQ multiplex PCR assay. Sourced from immuneACCESS, this table was stored by TCRdb with only in-frame sequences that have V and J called. A share of the clones is absent; for the studies checked, an unresolved V gene accounts for under half, and the remainder has no known explanation. The sample contains about 99,000 clones, roughly nine tenths of them found a single time. Less than 0.4% of the sample is held by the ten biggest clonotypes. Material: CD4+ or CD8+ T cells sorted from blood, obtained in a trial of the OX40 agonist ivuxolimab. These receptors were collected from an adult with an advanced solid tumor such as melanoma, head and neck, liver or kidney cancer.

A word on this clone: Other DNA sequences in the same sample also yield this CDR3. The CDR3 DNA reads as TGTGCCAGCAGTCCCTCAGGGGGCTCCTACAATGAGCAGTTCTTC. It codes for CASSPSGGSYNEQFF. The gene calls are TRBV28 and TRBJ2-1, with 7 nucleotides matching TRBD1. The V gene's germline CDR1 is MDHEN and CDR2 SYDVKM. The CDR3 is made up of 15 amino acids. The junction had 4 bases not matched to a gene; V was cut back by 5 bases and J by 0 bases.

The genes are TRBV4-2 and TRBJ1-1; tentative D call: TRBD1 (5 bases). CDR3 size: 14 residues. Germline V CDR1 and CDR2: LGHNA, YNFKEQ. The V end was cut by 0 bases, the J end by 5 bases, with 10 bases between. The CDR3 reads CASSQDRVGTEAFF. The CDR3 region has the DNA TGTGCCAGCAGCCAAGACAGGGTTGGGACTGAAGCTTTCTTT.

The rearrangement joins TRBV6-1 to TRBJ2-5; weak D call: TRBD2 (5 bases). Germline V CDR1 and CDR2: MNHNS, SASEGT. The CDR3 spans 15 residues. V lost 3 bases and J 2 bases, leaving 13 bases between the germline ends. CDR3 in amino acids: CASSDSKGLQETQYF. The CDR3 nucleotides are TGTGCCAGCAGTGACTCGAAAGGACTGCAAGAGACCCAGTACTTC.

On this clone: A junction end diverges from the germline sequence, so it may reflect a read error. The rearrangement joins TRBV28 to TRBJ1-4; no clear D gene. Germline V gene sequence: CDR1 MDHEN, CDR2 SYDVKM. The CDR3 is 13 amino acids. The DNA for the CDR3 is TGTGCCAGCAGTTTAAAGCCGGGGTTAGCCTTGATTTTT. Its protein is CASSLKPGLALIF.

The chain carries TRBV4-3 and TRBJ2-1, with D possibly TRBD2 on 5 matching bases. V gave up 0 bases and J gave up 7 bases, with 10 bases separating them. CDR3 length: 14 amino acids. Germline V gene lookup returns CDR1 LGHNA and CDR2 YSLEER. The CDR3 protein is CASSQDRTLNEQFF. As DNA, the CDR3 is TGCGCCAGCAGCCAAGATCGGACTCTGAATGAGCAGTTCTTC.

The V and J genes are TRBV7-2 and TRBJ2-5; no clear D gene. Looked up from germline, CDR1 is SGHTA and CDR2 is FQGNSA. Trimming cost V 1 base and J 5 bases, with 14 bases left between them. CDR3 length: 15 amino acids. The CDR3 protein is CASSLGSTSVETQYF. CDR3 nucleotide sequence: TGTGCCAGCAGCTTAGGATCAACCAGCGTGGAGACCCAGTACTTC. Using reference TRBV7-2 and TRBJ2-5 for the parts outside the CDR3, the full variable domain is GAGVSQSPSNKVTEKGKDVELRCDPISGHTALYWYRQSLGQGLEFLIYFQGNSAPDKSGLPSDRFSAERTGGSVSTLTIQRTQQEDSAVYLCASSLGSTSVETQYFGPGTRLLVL.

This clone was picked up a small number of times. The chain is built from TRBV7-2 and TRBJ2-3; 12 bases map to TRBD2. V was pared by 3 bases and J by 4 bases, with 5 bases of the junction left unmatched. CDR1 and CDR2 (germline): SGHTA, FQGNSA. This CDR3 has 16 amino acids. The CDR3 DNA reads as TGTGCCAGCAGCTTTCTAGCGGGGGGGAGGGCAGATACGCAGTATTTT. Translated: CASSFLAGGRADTQYF.

The genes are TRBV6-6 and TRBJ1-1; D ambiguous. There are 12 residues in the CDR3. The germline CDR1 and CDR2 sequences are MNHNY and SVGAGI (reference sequence). V dropped 6 bases and J dropped 11 bases, with 16 bases sitting between them. CDR3 region: CASSPTNRWAFF. DNA for the CDR3: TGTGCCAGCAGCCCGACAAACCGGTGGGCTTTCTTT.

V is TRBV21-1 and J is TRBJ2-2; the D call TRBD1 from the table was never checked on the DNA. TRBV21-1 is a pseudogene. This CDR3 is 16 amino acids long. Written as DNA, the CDR3 is TGTGCCAGCAGGGAACAGGGGGCGTTAAACACCGGGGAGCTGTTTTTT. As protein: CASREQGALNTGELFF.

This chain uses TRBV5-6 with TRBJ1-2; D ambiguous. The V end lost 0 bases, the J end lost 4 bases, and 7 bases lay between the germline ends. Germline V gene lookup returns CDR1 SGHDT and CDR2 YYEEEE. This CDR3 is 13 amino acids long. The CDR3 here is CASSLDRLYGYTF. The CDR3 coding sequence is TGTGCCAGCAGCTTGGATCGTCTCTATGGCTACACCTTC.

The chain carries TRBV7-2 and TRBJ2-3; 9 bases align to TRBD1. Germline CDR1 and CDR2: SGHTA and FQGNSA. The CDR3 is 14 residues long. The V segment lost 4 bases and the J segment 5 bases; nucleotides outside the gene matches: 4. The CDR3 spells CASSWDRALDTQYF. The CDR3 region has the DNA TGTGCCAGCAGCTGGGACAGGGCTTTAGATACGCAGTATTTT.

V usage is TRBV6-1 and J usage is TRBJ2-5; TRBD2 matches at 7 bases. CDR1 is MNHNS, CDR2 SASEGT, per germline. The CDR3 has 13 residues. V lost 3 bases to trimming and J lost 12 bases; unmatched junction nucleotides: 10. CDR3 loop: CASSEAGAYEKYF. Written as DNA, the CDR3 is TGTGCCAGCAGTGAGGCGGGAGCCTACGAGAAGTACTTC.

V is TRBV2 and J is TRBJ2-2; 10 bases agree with TRBD2. J was trimmed by 6 bases and V by 7 bases; bases with no gene match: 11. CDR1 is SNHLY, CDR2 FYNNEI, per germline. This CDR3 is 16 amino acids long. CDR3 sequence reads: CASTKGELAGPGELFF. The CDR3 nucleotides are TGTGCCAGCACCAAAGGGGAACTAGCGGGACCCGGGGAGCTGTTTTTT.

The rearrangement joins TRBV28 to TRBJ2-2; 7 nucleotides align to TRBD2. There are 16 residues in the CDR3. CDR1 is MDHEN and CDR2 is SYDVKM in the germline V gene. V lost 2 bases, J lost 4 bases, and 7 bases stayed unmatched. The CDR3 nucleotides are TGTGCCAGCAGTTTAAGTCCGGGGAGGGGCACCGGGGAGCTGTTTTTT. Protein: CASSLSPGRGTGELFF.

The chain recombines TRBV7-3 with TRBJ1-5; D unresolved. V was cut by 2 bases and J by 6 bases, with 5 bases left in between. From germline, CDR1 is SGHTA and CDR2 FQGTGA. This CDR3 spans 12 amino acids. CDR3 region: CASSLDFQPQHF. The CDR3 DNA reads as TGTGCCAGCAGCTTAGACTTTCAGCCCCAGCATTTT.

V gene TRBV5-4 combines with J gene TRBJ1-6, with D possibly TRBD1 on 5 matching bases. In germline, CDR1 is SGHNT, CDR2 YYREEE (reference sequence). V dropped 0 bases and J dropped 10 bases, with 17 bases sitting between them. The CDR3 spans 16 residues. The CDR3 loop is CASSLGSAQAGSPLHF. The CDR3, as DNA: TGTGCCAGCAGCTTGGGTTCGGCACAGGCTGGATCACCCCTCCACTTT.

The chain is built from TRBV21-1 and TRBJ2-2; the tabulated D call, TRBD1, remains unverified against the DNA. TRBV21-1 corresponds to a pseudogene. This CDR3 comprises 18 residues. The CDR3 nucleotides read TGTGCCAGCAGCAAGGGGGCAGGGTGCCCGTGTAACACCGGGGAGCTGTTTTTT. It specifies CASSKGAGCPCNTGELFF.

V gene TRBV19 combines with J gene TRBJ2-1; 8 positions agree with TRBD2. Trimming at V came to 5 bases and at J to 4 bases, leaving 13 bases not matched to a gene. Per the germline V gene, CDR1 is LNHDA and CDR2 is SQIVND (reference sequence). This CDR3 has 17 amino acids. Here the CDR3 reads CASSDPGGRTPYNEQFF. CDR3 coding DNA: TGTGCCAGTAGTGACCCCGGCGGGAGGACCCCTTACAATGAGCAGTTCTTC.

The chain is built from TRBV6-6 and TRBJ1-2; D remains unclear. The V end lost 7 bases, the J end lost 2 bases, and 20 bases lay between the germline ends. The CDR3 totals 16 residues. Germline lookup yields CDR1 MNHNY and CDR2 SVGAGI (reference sequence). In nucleotides, the CDR3 is TGTGCCAGCACCTCTCGGAGGACCCCCCAAAACTATGGCTACACCTTC. It encodes CASTSRRTPQNYGYTF.